Here is one T cell receptor beta chain with its context. Clones were sequenced by immunoSEQ multiplex PCR, and TCRdb holds only the in-frame ones, with some missing. The data contain roughly 300,000 clones, roughly 90% of them seen just once; the ten biggest clones take up 6% to 7%. The data originate from a study of blood T cell repertoires in COVID-19. The V gene's germline CDR1 is ENHRY and CDR2 SYGVKD. V dropped 10 bases and J dropped 4; count of bases not matched to a gene: 7. The CDR3 is 12 residues long. This chain uses TRBV10-3 with TRBJ2-7, with 7 bases aligning to TRBD1. The sequence was obtained from a woman in her twenties or thirties with COVID-19, enrolled during active disease. The sequenced sample was peripheral blood. The CDR3 is CATKGTVYEQYF. Here the CDR3 DNA reads TGTGCCACTAAAGGGACAGTGTACGAGCAGTACTTC.